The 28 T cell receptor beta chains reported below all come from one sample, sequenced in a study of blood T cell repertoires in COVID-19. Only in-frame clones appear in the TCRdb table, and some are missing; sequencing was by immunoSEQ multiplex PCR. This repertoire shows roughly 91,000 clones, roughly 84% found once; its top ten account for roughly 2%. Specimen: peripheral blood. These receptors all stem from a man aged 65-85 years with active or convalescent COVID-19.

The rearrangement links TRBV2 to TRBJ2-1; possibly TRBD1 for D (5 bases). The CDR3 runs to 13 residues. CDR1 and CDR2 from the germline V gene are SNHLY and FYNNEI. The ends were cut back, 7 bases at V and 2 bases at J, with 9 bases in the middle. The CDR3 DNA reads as TGTGCCAGCAAACAGGTCCCCTACAATGAGCAGTTCTTC. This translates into CASKQVPYNEQFF. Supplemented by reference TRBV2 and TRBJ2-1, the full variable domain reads EPEVTQTPSHQVTQMGQEVILRCVPISNHLYFYWYRQILGQKVEFLVSFYNNEISEKSEIFDDQFSVERPDGSNFTLKIRSTKLEDSAMYFCASKQVPYNEQFFGPGTRLTVL.

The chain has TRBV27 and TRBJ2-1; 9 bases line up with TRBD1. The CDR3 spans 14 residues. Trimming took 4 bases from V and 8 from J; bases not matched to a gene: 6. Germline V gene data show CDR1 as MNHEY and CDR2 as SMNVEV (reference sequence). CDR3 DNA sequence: TGTGCCAGCAGTTCGGACAGGGGTGGTCATGAGCAGTTCTTC. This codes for CASSSDRGGHEQFF.

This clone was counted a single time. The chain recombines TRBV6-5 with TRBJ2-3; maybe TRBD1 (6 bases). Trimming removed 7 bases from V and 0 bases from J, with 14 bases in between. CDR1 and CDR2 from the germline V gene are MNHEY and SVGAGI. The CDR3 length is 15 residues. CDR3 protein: CASTTRDTSTDTQYF. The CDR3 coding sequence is TGTGCCAGCACCACCCGGGACACTAGCACAGATACGCAGTATTTT.

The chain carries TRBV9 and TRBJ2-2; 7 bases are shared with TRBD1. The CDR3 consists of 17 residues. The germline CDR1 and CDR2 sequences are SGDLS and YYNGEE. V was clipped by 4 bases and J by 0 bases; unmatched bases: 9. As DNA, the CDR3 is TGTGCCAGCAGCACCAAAGGGCAGGGGGCGAACACCGGGGAGCTGTTTTTT. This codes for CASSTKGQGANTGELFF.

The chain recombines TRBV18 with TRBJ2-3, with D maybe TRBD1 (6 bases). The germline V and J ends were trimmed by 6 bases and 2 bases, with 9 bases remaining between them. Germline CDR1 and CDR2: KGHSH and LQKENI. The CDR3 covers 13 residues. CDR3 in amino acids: CASSRTDTDTQYF. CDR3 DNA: TGTGCCAGCTCGCGGACAGACACAGATACGCAGTATTTT. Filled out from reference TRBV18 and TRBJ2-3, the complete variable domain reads NAGVMQNPRHLVRRRGQEARLRCSPMKGHSHVYWYRQLPEEGLKFMVYLQKENIIDESGMPKERFSAEFPKEGPSILRIQQVVRGDSAAYFCASSRTDTDTQYFGPGTRLTVL.

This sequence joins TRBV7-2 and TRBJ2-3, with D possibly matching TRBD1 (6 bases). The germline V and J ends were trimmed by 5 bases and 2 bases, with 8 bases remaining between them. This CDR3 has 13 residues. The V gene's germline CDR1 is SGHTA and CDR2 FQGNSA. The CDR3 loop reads CASSGQFTDTQYF. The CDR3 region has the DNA TGTGCCAGCAGCGGACAGTTCACAGATACGCAGTATTTT.

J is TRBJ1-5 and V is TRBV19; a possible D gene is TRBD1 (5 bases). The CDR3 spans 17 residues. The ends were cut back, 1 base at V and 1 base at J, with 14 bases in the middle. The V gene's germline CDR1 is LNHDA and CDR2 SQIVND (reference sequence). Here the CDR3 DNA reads TGTGCCAGTAGTATAGGAAGGACACAATGGAGCAATCAGCCCCAGCATTTT. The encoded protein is CASSIGRTQWSNQPQHF.

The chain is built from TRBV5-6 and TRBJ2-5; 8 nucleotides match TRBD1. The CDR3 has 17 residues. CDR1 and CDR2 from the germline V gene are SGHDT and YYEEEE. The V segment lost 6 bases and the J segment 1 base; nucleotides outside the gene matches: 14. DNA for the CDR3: TGTGCCAGCACCCGAACCTTAGGACAGGGCACCCAAGAGACCCAGTACTTC. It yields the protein CASTRTLGQGTQETQYF. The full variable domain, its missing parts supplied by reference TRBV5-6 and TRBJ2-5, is DAGVTQSPTHLIKTRGQQVTLRCSPKSGHDTVSWYQQALGQGPQFIFQYYEEEERQRGNFPDRFSGHQFPNYSSELNVNALLLGDSALYLCASTRTLGQGTQETQYFGPGTRLLVL.

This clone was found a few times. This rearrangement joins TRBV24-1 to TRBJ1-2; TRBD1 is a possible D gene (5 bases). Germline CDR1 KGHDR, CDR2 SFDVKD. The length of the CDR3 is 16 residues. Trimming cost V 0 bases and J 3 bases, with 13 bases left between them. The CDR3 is CATSDLGPDSDYGYTF. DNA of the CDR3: TGTGCCACCAGTGATTTGGGCCCCGACAGTGACTATGGCTACACCTTC.

The CDR3: CASSKRTSGGPQRTDTQYF. DNA of the CDR3: TGTGCCAGCAGCAAGAGGACTAGCGGGGGGCCCCAAAGGACAGATACGCAGTATTTT. This chain uses TRBV7-2 with TRBJ2-3; 14 bases are shared with TRBD2. The CDR3 is 19 residues long. Germline assignment: CDR1 SGHTA and CDR2 FQGNSA. With 5 bases clipped from V and 3 bases from J, the junction kept 13 bases outside the gene matches.

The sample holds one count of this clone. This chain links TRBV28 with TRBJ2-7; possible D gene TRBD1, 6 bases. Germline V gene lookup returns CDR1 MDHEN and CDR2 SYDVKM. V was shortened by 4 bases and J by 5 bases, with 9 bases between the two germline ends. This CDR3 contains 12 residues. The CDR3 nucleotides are TGTGCCAGCAGTTCACAGGGCGACGAGCAGTACTTC. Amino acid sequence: CASSSQGDEQYF.

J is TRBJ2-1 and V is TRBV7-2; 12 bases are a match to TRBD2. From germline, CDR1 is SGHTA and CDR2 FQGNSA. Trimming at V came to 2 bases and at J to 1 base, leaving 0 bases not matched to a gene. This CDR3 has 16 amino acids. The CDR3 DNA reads TGTGCCAGCAGCTTAACTAGCGGGGGGTCCTACAATGAGCAGTTCTTC. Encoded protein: CASSLTSGGSYNEQFF.

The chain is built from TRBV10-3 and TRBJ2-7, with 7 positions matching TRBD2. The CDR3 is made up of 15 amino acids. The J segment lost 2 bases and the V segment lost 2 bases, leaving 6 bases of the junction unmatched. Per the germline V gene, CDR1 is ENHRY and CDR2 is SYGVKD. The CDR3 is CAISERGVQTYEQYF. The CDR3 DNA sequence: TGTGCCATCAGTGAGCGGGGGGTTCAGACCTACGAGCAGTACTTC.

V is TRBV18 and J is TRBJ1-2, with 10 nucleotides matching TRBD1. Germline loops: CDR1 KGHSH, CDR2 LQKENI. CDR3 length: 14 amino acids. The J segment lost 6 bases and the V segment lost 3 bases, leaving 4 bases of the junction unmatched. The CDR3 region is CASSPGTGEDGYTF. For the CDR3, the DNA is TGTGCCAGCTCACCGGGGACAGGGGAAGATGGCTACACCTTC.

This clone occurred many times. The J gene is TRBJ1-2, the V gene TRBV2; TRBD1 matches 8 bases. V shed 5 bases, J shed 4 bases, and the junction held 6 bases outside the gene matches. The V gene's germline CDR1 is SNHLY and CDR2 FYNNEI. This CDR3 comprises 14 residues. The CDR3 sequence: CASSPGQAGYGYTF. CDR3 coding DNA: TGTGCCAGCAGTCCGGGACAGGCAGGCTATGGCTACACCTTC.

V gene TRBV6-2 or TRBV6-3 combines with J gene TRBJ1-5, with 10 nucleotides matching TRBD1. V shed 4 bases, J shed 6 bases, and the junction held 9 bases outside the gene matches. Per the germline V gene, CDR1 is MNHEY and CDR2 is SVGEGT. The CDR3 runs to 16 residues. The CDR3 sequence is CASSSWDRGAAQPQHF. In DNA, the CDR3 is TGTGCCAGCAGTTCCTGGGACAGGGGCGCGGCTCAGCCCCAGCATTTT.

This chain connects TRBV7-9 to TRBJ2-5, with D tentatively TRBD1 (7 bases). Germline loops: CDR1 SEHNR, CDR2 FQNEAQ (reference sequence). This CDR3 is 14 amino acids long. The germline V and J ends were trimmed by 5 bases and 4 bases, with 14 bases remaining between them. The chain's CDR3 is CASSAGQPLETQYF. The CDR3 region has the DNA TGTGCCAGCAGCGCGGGACAGCCTTTAGAGACCCAGTACTTC. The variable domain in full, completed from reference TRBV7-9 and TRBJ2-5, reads DTGVSQNPRHKITKRGQNVTFRCDPISEHNRLYWYRQTLGQGPEFLTYFQNEAQLEKSRLLSDRFSAERPKGSFSTLEIQRTEQGDSAMYLCASSAGQPLETQYFGPGTRLLVL.

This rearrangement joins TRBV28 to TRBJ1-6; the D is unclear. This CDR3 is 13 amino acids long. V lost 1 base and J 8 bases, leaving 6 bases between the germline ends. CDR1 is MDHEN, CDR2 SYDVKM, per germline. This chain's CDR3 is CASSLSPDSPLHF. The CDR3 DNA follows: TGTGCCAGCAGTTTATCGCCGGATTCACCCCTCCACTTT.

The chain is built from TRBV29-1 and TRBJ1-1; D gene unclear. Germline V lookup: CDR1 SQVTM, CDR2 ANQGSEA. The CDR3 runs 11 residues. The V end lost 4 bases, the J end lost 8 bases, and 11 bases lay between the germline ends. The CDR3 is CSVGTAYEAFF. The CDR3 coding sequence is TGCAGCGTTGGAACAGCCTACGAAGCTTTCTTT. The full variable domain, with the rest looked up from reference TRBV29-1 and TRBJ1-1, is SAVISQKPSRDICQRGTSLTIQCQVDSQVTMMFWYRQQPGQSLTLIATANQGSEATYESGFVIDKFPISRPNLTFSTLTVSNMSPEDSSIYLCSVGTAYEAFFGQGTRLTVV.

The CDR3 reads CASSPEGTAGELFF. The CDR3 DNA follows: TGCGCCAGCAGCCCTGAGGGCACTGCCGGGGAGCTGTTTTTT. The chain employs TRBV5-1 and TRBJ2-2, with TRBD2 as a possible D gene (5 bases). Germline loops: CDR1 SGHRS, CDR2 YFSETQ. The CDR3 runs 14 residues. V lost 4 bases to trimming and J lost 6 bases, with 13 bases between them. The whole variable domain, remainder taken from reference TRBV5-1 and TRBJ2-2, is KAGVTQTPRYLIKTRGQQVTLSCSPISGHRSVSWYQQTPGQGLQFLFEYFSETQRNKGNFPGRFSGRQFSNSRSEMNVSTLELGDSALYLCASSPEGTAGELFFGEGSRLTVL.

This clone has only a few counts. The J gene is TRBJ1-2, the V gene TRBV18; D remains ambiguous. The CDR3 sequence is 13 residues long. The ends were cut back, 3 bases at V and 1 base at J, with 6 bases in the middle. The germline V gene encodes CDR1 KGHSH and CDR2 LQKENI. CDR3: CASSPELNYGYTF. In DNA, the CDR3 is TGTGCCAGCTCACCGGAGCTTAACTATGGCTACACCTTC.

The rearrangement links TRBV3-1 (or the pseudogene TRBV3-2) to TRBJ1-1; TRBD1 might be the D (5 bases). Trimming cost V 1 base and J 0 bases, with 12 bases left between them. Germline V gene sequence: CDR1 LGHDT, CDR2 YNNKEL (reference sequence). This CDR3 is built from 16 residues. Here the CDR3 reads CASSQVSGSMNTEAFF. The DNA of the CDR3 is TGTGCCAGCAGCCAAGTATCAGGGTCTATGAACACTGAAGCTTTCTTT.

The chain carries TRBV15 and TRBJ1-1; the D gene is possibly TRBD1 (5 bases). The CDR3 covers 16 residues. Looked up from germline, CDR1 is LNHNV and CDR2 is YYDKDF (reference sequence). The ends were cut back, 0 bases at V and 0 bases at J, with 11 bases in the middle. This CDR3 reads CATSRDGWGVNTEAFF. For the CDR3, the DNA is TGTGCCACCAGCAGAGATGGCTGGGGGGTGAACACTGAAGCTTTCTTT.

CDR3 coding DNA: TGTGCCAGCAGCCAAGGGGGGGGTTGGGCCGCCTCCTACGAGCAGTACTTC. Encoded protein: CASSQGGGWAASYEQYF. The chain recombines TRBV14 with TRBJ2-7; 7 nucleotides agree with TRBD2. CDR3 size: 17 residues. Trimming cost V 1 base and J 0 bases; bases outside gene matches: 9. Germline lookup yields CDR1 SGHDN and CDR2 FVKESK.

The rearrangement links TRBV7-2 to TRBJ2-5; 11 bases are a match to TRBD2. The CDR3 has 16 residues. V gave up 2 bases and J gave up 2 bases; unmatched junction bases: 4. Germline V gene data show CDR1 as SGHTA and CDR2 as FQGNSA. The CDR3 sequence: CASSLRRTSGQETQYF. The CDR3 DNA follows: TGTGCCAGCAGCTTAAGGAGGACTAGCGGGCAAGAGACCCAGTACTTC.

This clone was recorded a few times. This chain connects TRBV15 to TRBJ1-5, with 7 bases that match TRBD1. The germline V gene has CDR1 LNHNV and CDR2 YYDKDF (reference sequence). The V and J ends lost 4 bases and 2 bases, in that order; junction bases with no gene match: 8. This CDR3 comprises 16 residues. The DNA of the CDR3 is TGTGCCACCAGCAACAACCCCGGACAGGGCAATCAGCCCCAGCATTTT. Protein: CATSNNPGQGNQPQHF. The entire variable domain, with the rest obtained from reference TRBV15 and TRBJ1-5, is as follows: DAMVIQNPRYQVTQFGKPVTLSCSQTLNHNVMYWYQQKSSQAPKLLFHYYDKDFNNEADTPDNFQSRRPNTSFCFLDIRSPGLGDTAMYLCATSNNPGQGNQPQHFGDGTRLSIL.

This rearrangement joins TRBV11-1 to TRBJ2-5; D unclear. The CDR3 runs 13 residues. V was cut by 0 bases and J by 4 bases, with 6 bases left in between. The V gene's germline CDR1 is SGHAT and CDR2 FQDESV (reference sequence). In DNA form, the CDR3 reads TGTGCCAGCAGCTTAGCGGAGAGAGAGACCCAGTACTTC. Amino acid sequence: CASSLAERETQYF.

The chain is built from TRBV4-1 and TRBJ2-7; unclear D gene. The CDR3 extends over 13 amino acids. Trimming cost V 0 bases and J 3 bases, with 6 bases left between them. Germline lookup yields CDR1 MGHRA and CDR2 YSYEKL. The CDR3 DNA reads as TGCGCCAGCAGCCAAGAGAGTTACTACGAGCAGTACTTC. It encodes CASSQESYYEQYF.